This TCR beta chain was sequenced in a study of T cells after yellow fever vaccination. Study-wide findings and caveats: Contaminants from the bulk population, in the form of abundant clonotypes, could be found in FACS-sorted repertoires. Compared with primary, the secondary response was weaker and peaked at day 5, not 15. Detected again after the booster were most primary-vaccination clones, at 95% to 98% CD4 and nearly 90% CD8.

TCRdb used MiXCR to reprocess the 5' RACE reads, holding one entry per CDR3 protein. This repertoire shows about 340,000 distinct CDR3 sequences, 8.5% to 10% found once; its top ten account for about a sixth. This clonotype was counted a few times. Its specificity is not known. The V gene's germline CDR1 is GTSNPN and CDR2 SVGIG (reference sequence). The CDR3 runs 16 residues. V gave up 0 bases and J gave up 1 base, with 14 bases separating them. Sequencing was performed on PBMCs, taken on the day of the first yellow fever vaccination. V usage is TRBV30 and J usage is TRBJ2-3; D ambiguous. This sequence originates from a man aged 18 to 29 who received the YFV17D yellow fever vaccine. CDR3 sequence reads: CAWSVMALAGTDTQYF. The CDR3 DNA sequence: TGTGCCTGGAGTGTCATGGCTCTGGCGGGCACAGATACGCAGTATTTT. The variable domain in full, completed from reference TRBV30 and TRBJ2-3, reads SQTIHQWPATLVQPVGSPLSLECTVEGTSNPNLYWYRQAAGRGLQLLFYSVGIGQISSEVPQNLSASRPQDRQFILSSKKLLLSDSGFYLCAWSVMALAGTDTQYFGPGTRLTVL.